Described below is a single T cell receptor (beta chain) sequence and its context. The antigen is not known. The sample is drawn from a study of PD-L1 blockade in urothelial cancer. For the study at large: T cells numbered a median of approximately 130,000 in the blood samples.

Study results and limitations: It was durable-benefit patients whose tumor-associated blood clones expanded more at 3 weeks.

Trimming stripped 8 bases from V and 5 bases from J, with 16 bases between. The length of the CDR3 is 13 residues. Germline V lookup: CDR1 SGHAT, CDR2 FQNNGV. Profiled with immunoSEQ multiplex PCR; TCRdb holds only in-frame clones, not every one. The sample records over 45,000 clones, approximately 86% being singletons. Samples spanned pretreatment and treatment, with 1 to 8 time points per patient. This TCR derives from a man between 50 and 59 years old with urothelial cancer. The sequenced sample was PBMCs, obtained around atezolizumab (anti-PD-L1) treatment. The chain couples TRBV11-2 to TRBJ2-7, with D possibly being TRBD1 (5 bases). CDR3 in amino acids: CASGIGVMDEQYF. CDR3 DNA sequence: TGTGCCAGCGGGATAGGGGTTATGGACGAGCAGTACTTC. The full variable domain, with the rest looked up from reference TRBV11-2 and TRBJ2-7, is EAGVAQSPRYKIIEKRQSVAFWCNPISGHATLYWYQQILGQGPKLLIQFQNNGVVDDSQLPKDRFSAERLKGVDSTLKIQPAKLEDSAVYLCASGIGVMDEQYFGPGTRLTVT.